The entry below describes one T cell receptor (beta chain). Its cognate antigen is unknown. The data are from a study of beta chain features in type 1 diabetes. Looking at the study overall: Patients did not differ from healthy donors in age, gender or cell yield. General observations from the study: The question of HLA type influencing TCRB rearrangement was one that remained unresolved here. Naive, central memory and regulatory TCRB repertoires appeared more similar among patients than healthy donors.

CDR1 and CDR2 from the germline V gene are SGHNT and YYREEE (reference sequence). The CDR3 spans 16 residues. V shed 3 bases, J shed 3 bases, and the junction held 11 bases outside the gene matches. Isolated RNA was reverse transcribed in full, so expressed TCRB transcripts were sequenced. The table came from immunoSEQ multiplex PCR; TCRdb's copy has only in-frame clones and leaves some out. The data contain under 150,000 clones, around 50% of them singletons. The chain couples TRBV5-4 to TRBJ2-7; 8 nucleotides line up with TRBD1. Material: Tregs from blood. The TCR originated in a man in his late teens or twenties in good health. CDR3 nucleotides: TGTGCCAGCAGCTGGCTAGGACAGGGACAGTACTACGAGCAGTACTTC. This gives the protein CASSWLGQGQYYEQYF.